The source of this TCR beta chain is a study of human T cells and chemical hapten exposure. Study context: For the roughly 25-week duration of the study, patients were given weekly doses of diphenylcyclopropenone on the scalp.

TCRdb reanalysed the RACE reads using MiXCR and keeps one entry per CDR3 protein. The top ten clones hold around 2% of a sample with 370,000 or so distinct CDR3 sequences, 4.8% of them seen once. This clonotype was seen at least ten times. Its cognate antigen is unknown. Trimming cost V 1 base and J 14 bases, with 6 bases left between them. There are 11 residues in the CDR3. General study points: Expanded TCRs showed more large CDR3 clusters than pre-sensitization or healthy control sets.

Sample time point: patch test 1, 2 weeks after DPC sensitization. This sample's treatment: therapeutic diphenylcyclopropenone sensitization with weekly scalp DPC. Blood was drawn before each patch test was applied. The donor pool consisted of alopecia patients aged 18 to 70 years, considered suitable for DPC. The source is a woman aged 45-65 years with alopecia areata. Some clones in this sample may be carry-over from other donors' samples. This chain uses TRBV12-3 or TRBV12-4 with TRBJ1-6; a possible D gene is TRBD1 (5 bases). Sequenced material: whole blood, taken in connection with sensitization to the hapten diphenylcyclopropenone (DPC). CDR3: CASSLGGALHF. The CDR3 DNA reads as TGTGCCAGCAGTTTAGGAGGGGCCCTCCACTTT.